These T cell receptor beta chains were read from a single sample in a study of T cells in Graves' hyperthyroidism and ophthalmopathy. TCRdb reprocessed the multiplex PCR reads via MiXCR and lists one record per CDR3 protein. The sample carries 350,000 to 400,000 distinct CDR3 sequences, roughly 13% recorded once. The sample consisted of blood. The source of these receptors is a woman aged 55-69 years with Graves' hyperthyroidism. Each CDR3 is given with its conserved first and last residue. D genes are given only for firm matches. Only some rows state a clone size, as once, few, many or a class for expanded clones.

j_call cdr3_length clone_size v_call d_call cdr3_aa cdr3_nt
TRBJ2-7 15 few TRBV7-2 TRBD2 CASSQWSSGRHEQYF TGTGCCAGCAGCCAGTGGTCTAGCGGGAGACACGAGCAGTACTTC
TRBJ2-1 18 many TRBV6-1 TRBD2 CASSLGTSGRSSYNEQFF TGTGCCAGCAGTTTAGGGACTAGCGGGCGTAGCTCCTACAATGAGCAGTTCTTC
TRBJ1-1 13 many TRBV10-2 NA CASSELMRTEAFF TGCGCCAGCAGTGAATTAATGAGGACTGAAGCTTTCTTT
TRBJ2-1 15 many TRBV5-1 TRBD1 CASSSPGQGANEQFF TGCGCCAGCAGCTCCCCGGGACAGGGGGCGAATGAGCAGTTCTTC
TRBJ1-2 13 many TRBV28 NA CASTIGSDYGYTF TGTGCCAGCACGATCGGCTCTGACTATGGCTACACCTTC
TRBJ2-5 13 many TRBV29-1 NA CSVVIVREATQYF TGCAGCGTTGTGATCGTCAGGGAGGCGACCCAGTACTTC
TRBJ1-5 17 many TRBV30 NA CAWSVRSGTPSNQPQHF TGTGCCTGGAGTGTTCGCTCCGGGACACCGAGCAATCAGCCCCAGCATTTT
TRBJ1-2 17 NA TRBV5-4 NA CADSLGGDRTPNYGYTF TGTGCCGACAGCCTGGGGGGAGACAGGACCCCTAACTATGGCTACACCTTC
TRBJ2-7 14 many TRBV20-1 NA CSARLRDGTYEQYF TGCAGTGCCAGACTCCGGGACGGAACCTACGAGCAGTACTTC
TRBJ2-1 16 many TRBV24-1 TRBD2 CATSEASGRFIFEQFF TGTGCCACCAGTGAAGCTAGCGGGAGGTTTATATTTGAGCAGTTCTTC
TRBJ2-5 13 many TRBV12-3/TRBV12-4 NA CASRRDPVETQYF TGTGCCAGCAGGAGGGACCCGGTAGAGACCCAGTACTTC
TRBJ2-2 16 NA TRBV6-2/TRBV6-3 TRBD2 CASYGTSGSRTGELFF TGTGCCAGCTATGGGACTAGCGGGAGTCGCACCGGGGAGCTGTTTTTT
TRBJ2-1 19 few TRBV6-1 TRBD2 CASSDPGLAYQGTYNEQFF TGTGCCAGCAGTGATCCGGGACTAGCGTACCAGGGGACCTACAATGAGCAGTTCTTC
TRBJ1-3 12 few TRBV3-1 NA CASSGSGNTIYF TGTGCCAGCAGCGGATCTGGAAACACCATATATTTT
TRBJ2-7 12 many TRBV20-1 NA CSASAPSYEQYF TGCAGTGCTAGCGCACCGAGCTACGAGCAGTACTTC
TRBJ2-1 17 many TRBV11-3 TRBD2 CASSPRTSGRAGDEQFF TGTGCCAGCAGCCCCCGGACTAGCGGGAGGGCGGGGGATGAGCAGTTCTTC
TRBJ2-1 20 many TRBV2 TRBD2 CASSEFGLAGPRGINNEQFF TGTGCCAGCAGTGAGTTCGGACTAGCGGGACCCCGCGGAATCAACAATGAGCAGTTCTTC
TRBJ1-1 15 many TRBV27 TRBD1 CASSSPTGPDTEAFF TGTGCCAGCAGTTCACCGACAGGGCCGGACACTGAAGCTTTCTTT
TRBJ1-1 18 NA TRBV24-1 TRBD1 CATSDNPGTGGAVTEAFF TGTGCCACCAGTGACAATCCCGGGACAGGGGGCGCGGTCACTGAAGCTTTCTTT
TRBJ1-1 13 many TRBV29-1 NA CSVEEQGNTEAFF TGCAGCGTTGAAGAACAGGGGAACACTGAAGCTTTCTTT
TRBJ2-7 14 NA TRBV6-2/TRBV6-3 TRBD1 CASSYSPDRVEQYF TGTGCCAGCAGTTACTCCCCGGACAGGGTCGAGCAGTACTTC
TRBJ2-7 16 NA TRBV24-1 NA CATSDTRIRDQGEQYF TGTGCCACCAGTGATACGAGGATCCGGGATCAGGGCGAGCAGTACTTC
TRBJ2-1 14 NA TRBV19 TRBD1 CASSVQGDYNEQFF TGTGCCAGTAGTGTCCAGGGGGACTACAATGAGCAGTTCTTC
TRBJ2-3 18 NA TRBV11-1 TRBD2 CASSLAGLAGTVTDTQYF TGTGCCAGCAGCTTGGCGGGACTAGCGGGCACCGTGACAGATACGCAGTATTTT
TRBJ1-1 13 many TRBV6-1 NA CASRSTGGPEAFF TGTGCCAGCAGGTCGACAGGTGGCCCTGAAGCTTTCTTT
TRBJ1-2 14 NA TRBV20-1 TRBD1 CSARGGQGFGGYTF TGCAGTGCTAGGGGGGGACAGGGGTTCGGTGGCTACACCTTC
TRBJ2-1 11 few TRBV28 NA CASSKNREQFF TGTGCCAGCAGTAAAAACAGGGAGCAGTTCTTC
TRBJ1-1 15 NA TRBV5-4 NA CASSPTSPTNTEAFF TGTGCCAGCAGCCCCACTTCACCAACTAACACTGAAGCTTTCTTT
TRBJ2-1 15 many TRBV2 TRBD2 CASSVYSGTWNEQFF TGTGCCAGCAGTGTGTATAGCGGGACTTGGAATGAGCAGTTCTTC
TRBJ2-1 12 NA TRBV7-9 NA CASSLVGAEQFF TGTGCCAGCAGCTTAGTAGGGGCTGAGCAGTTCTTC
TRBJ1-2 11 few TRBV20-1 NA CSARVAGGYTF TGCAGTGCTAGAGTCGCCGGGGGCTACACCTTC
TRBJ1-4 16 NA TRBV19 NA CASKSEERRTNEKLFF TGTGCCAGTAAGTCAGAGGAGAGAAGGACTAATGAAAAACTGTTTTTT
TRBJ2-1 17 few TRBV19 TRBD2 CASSVSGTSGYRHEQFF TGTGCCAGTAGTGTATCCGGGACTAGCGGCTACAGGCATGAGCAGTTCTTC
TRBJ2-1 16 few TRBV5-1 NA CASSLVSGAFSTEQFF TGCGCCAGCAGCTTGGTGTCGGGAGCTTTCTCCACTGAGCAGTTCTTC
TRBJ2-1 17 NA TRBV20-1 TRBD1 CSARVGTGQAPGNEQFF TGCAGTGCTAGAGTGGGCACGGGACAGGCCCCAGGCAATGAGCAGTTCTTC
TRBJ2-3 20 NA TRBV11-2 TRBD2 CAGSLDLLGTSGSGTDTQYF TGTGCCGGCAGCTTGGACTTACTTGGGACTAGCGGGAGTGGAACAGATACGCAGTATTTT
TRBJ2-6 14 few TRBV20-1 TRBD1 CSAGQGSGANVLTF TGCAGTGCCGGACAGGGGTCTGGGGCCAACGTCCTGACTTTC
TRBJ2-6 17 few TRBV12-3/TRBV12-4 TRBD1 CASSPRDRGSGANVLTF TGTGCCAGCAGCCCCCGGGACAGGGGTTCTGGGGCCAACGTCCTGACTTTC
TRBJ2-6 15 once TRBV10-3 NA CAISSPTSGANVLTF TGTGCCATCAGTTCACCAACCTCTGGGGCCAACGTCCTGACTTTC
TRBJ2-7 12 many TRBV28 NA CASRRESYEQYF TGTGCCAGCAGGAGGGAATCGTACGAGCAGTACTTC
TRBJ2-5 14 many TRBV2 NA CASRGSTGRETQYF TGTGCCAGCAGGGGCTCCACAGGGCGGGAGACCCAGTACTTC
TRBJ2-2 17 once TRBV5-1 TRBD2 CASSLGLAGVRTGELFF TGCGCCAGCAGCTTGGGACTAGCGGGAGTTCGAACCGGGGAGCTGTTTTTT
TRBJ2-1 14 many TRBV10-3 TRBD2 CAIRETSGSNEQFF TGTGCCATCAGAGAGACTAGCGGGAGCAATGAGCAGTTCTTC
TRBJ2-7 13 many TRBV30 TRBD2 CAWALQREGEQYF TGTGCCTGGGCCCTGCAGCGGGAGGGTGAGCAGTACTTC
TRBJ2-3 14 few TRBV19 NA CASGEDLGTDTQYF TGTGCCAGTGGAGAGGATTTGGGCACAGATACGCAGTATTTT
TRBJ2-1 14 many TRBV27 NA CASTLRGQYNEQFF TGTGCCAGCACTCTGAGGGGCCAGTACAATGAGCAGTTCTTC
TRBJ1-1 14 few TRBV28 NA CASRLPQRGTEAFF TGTGCCAGCAGACTACCCCAGAGGGGTACTGAAGCTTTCTTT
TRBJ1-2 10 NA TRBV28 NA CASRQNGYTF TGTGCCAGCAGACAAAATGGCTACACCTTC
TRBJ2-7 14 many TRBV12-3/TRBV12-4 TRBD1 CASRDGQGIYEQYF TGTGCCAGCAGAGATGGACAGGGTATCTACGAGCAGTACTTC
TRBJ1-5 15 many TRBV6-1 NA CASSYLRSSNQPQHF TGTGCCAGCAGTTATCTCAGATCTAGCAATCAGCCCCAGCATTTT
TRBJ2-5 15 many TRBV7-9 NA CASSLDPGRKETQYF TGTGCCAGCAGCTTAGATCCGGGACGTAAAGAGACCCAGTACTTC
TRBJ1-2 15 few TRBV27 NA CASSSGSTPGHGYTF TGTGCCAGCAGCTCAGGGAGCACCCCTGGCCATGGCTACACCTTC
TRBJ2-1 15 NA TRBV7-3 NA CASSLSSGGGWEQFF TGTGCCAGCAGCTTAAGTTCTGGGGGCGGGTGGGAGCAGTTCTTC
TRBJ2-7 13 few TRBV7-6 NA CASSQAQGSEQYF TGTGCCAGCAGCCAAGCACAGGGCTCCGAGCAGTACTTC
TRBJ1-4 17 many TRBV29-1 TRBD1 CSVDRDRGRGMTEKLFF TGCAGCGTTGATCGGGACAGGGGGCGTGGGATGACTGAAAAACTGTTTTTT
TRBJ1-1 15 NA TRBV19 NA CASSPSGRGPQMAFF TGTGCCAGTAGTCCCTCGGGGCGCGGGCCTCAAATGGCTTTCTTT